Listed below are T cell receptor beta chains from one sample, sequenced in a study of OX40 agonist ivuxolimab in advanced cancers. Generated by immunoSEQ multiplex PCR, the TCRdb table keeps only in-frame clones and is missing some. The sample shows some 78,000 clones, around 94% of them seen only once. The sample here was CD4+ or CD8+ T cells sorted from blood, taken in a trial of the OX40 agonist ivuxolimab. The receptor source for this set is an adult with an advanced solid tumor such as melanoma, head and neck, liver or kidney cancer. Each CDR3 is given with its conserved first and last residue. A D gene is named only where the DNA matches it firmly. Size is omitted from some rows. Given values are once, few, many or a class for expanded clones.

>.|TRBJ2-2|.|TRBV30
CAWSRDGTGELFF
TGTGCCTGGAGTAGGGACGGGACCGGGGAGCTGTTTTTT
>.|TRBJ2-2|.|TRBV2
CASSERTNGPTGELFF
TGTGCCAGCAGTGAACGGACCAACGGGCCCACCGGGGAGCTGTTTTTT
>.|TRBJ1-1|TRBD1|TRBV9
CASSVAVGTANTEAFF
TGTGCCAGCAGCGTGGCTGTTGGGACAGCTAACACTGAAGCTTTCTTT
>.|TRBJ2-7|.|TRBV4-2
CASSQIASYEQYF
TGTGCCAGCAGCCAAATCGCTTCCTACGAGCAGTACTTC
>.|TRBJ2-7|.|TRBV6-1
CASSELPGKGSSYEQYF
TGTGCCAGCAGTGAACTTCCTGGGAAGGGGAGCTCCTACGAGCAGTACTTC
>.|TRBJ2-3|TRBD2|TRBV5-1
CASSSLTSGVGTDTQYF
TGCGCCAGCAGCTCCTTGACTAGCGGGGTTGGCACAGATACGCAGTATTTT
>.|TRBJ1-1|.|TRBV6-1
CASSVVGGNTEAFF
TGTGCCAGCTCTGTAGTAGGCGGAAACACTGAAGCTTTCTTT
>.|TRBJ1-4|TRBD1|TRBV2
CASSELRGQNEKLFF
TGTGCCAGCAGTGAACTACGGGGACAGAATGAAAAACTGTTTTTT
>.|TRBJ1-6|.|TRBV23-1
CASSQGEVRGSPLHF
TGCGCCAGCAGTCAAGGGGAGGTCAGGGGTTCACCCCTCCACTTT
>.|TRBJ2-1|.|TRBV27
CASRVSSGSYNEQFF
TGTGCCAGCCGAGTTTCCTCGGGATCCTACAATGAGCAGTTCTTC
>.|TRBJ2-7|TRBD2|TRBV30
CAWSVRGGWSYEQYF
TGTGCCTGGAGTGTACGGGGGGGGTGGTCCTACGAGCAGTACTTC
>.|TRBJ1-4|.|TRBV14
CASSTGPLPEKLFF
TGTGCCAGCAGCACCGGCCCCCTCCCGGAAAAACTGTTTTTT
>.|TRBJ1-2|.|TRBV5-6
CASSFWRGNSGYTF
TGTGCCAGCAGCTTTTGGCGGGGTAATAGTGGCTACACCTTC
>.|TRBJ1-4|.|TRBV10-3
CAISDEGNNEKLFF
TGTGCCATCAGTGACGAAGGGAATAATGAAAAACTGTTTTTT
>.|TRBJ1-1|.|TRBV6-5
CASSYEAGKAFF
TGTGCCAGCAGTTACGAGGCGGGTAAAGCTTTCTTT
>.|TRBJ2-5|.|TRBV5-6
CASSLMDRQTQYF
TGTGCCAGCAGCTTGATGGACCGCCAGACCCAGTACTTC
>.|TRBJ1-3|.|TRBV5-1
CASSLRGSGNTIYF
TGCGCCAGCAGCTTGAGGGGCTCTGGAAACACCATATATTTT
>.|TRBJ1-1|.|TRBV5-1
CASSLIRGTEAFF
TGCGCCAGCAGCTTGATCAGGGGAACTGAAGCTTTCTTT
>.|TRBJ2-7|TRBD1|TRBV6-6
CASSYPQGAHEQYF
TGTGCCAGCAGTTACCCCCAGGGGGCTCACGAGCAGTACTTC
>.|TRBJ1-5|TRBD1|TRBV18
CASSRKEQGSDQPQHF
TGTGCCAGCTCACGGAAAGAACAGGGGAGCGATCAGCCCCAGCATTTT
>.|TRBJ2-7|.|TRBV30
CAWKGAYEQYF
TGTGCCTGGAAGGGTGCCTACGAGCAGTACTTC
>.|TRBJ2-7|TRBD2|TRBV28
CASRPRGLAGVYEQYF
TGTGCCAGCAGACCAAGGGGACTAGCGGGAGTCTACGAGCAGTACTTC
>.|TRBJ1-1|.|TRBV2
CASSDMGVAEAFF
TGTGCCAGCAGTGATATGGGGGTCGCGGAAGCTTTCTTT
>.|TRBJ1-2|.|TRBV6-5
CASSYLQGNTNYGYTF
TGTGCCAGCAGTTACCTACAGGGTAACACTAACTATGGCTACACCTTC
>.|TRBJ1-1|.|TRBV28
CASFRGVPEWAFF
TGTGCCAGCTTTCGAGGAGTACCCGAATGGGCTTTCTTT
>.|TRBJ1-4|.|TRBV30
CAWSVPGHGNEKLFF
TGTGCCTGGAGTGTACCCGGACATGGGAATGAAAAACTGTTTTTT
>.|TRBJ1-3|TRBD1|TRBV30
CAWSVGSTGVSGNTIYF
TGTGCCTGGAGTGTAGGCTCCACAGGGGTCTCTGGAAACACCATATATTTT
>.|TRBJ1-3|.|TRBV6-6
CASSYSPGSSGNTIYF
TGTGCCAGCAGTTACTCCCCGGGGAGCTCTGGAAACACCATATATTTT
>.|TRBJ1-5|.|TRBV12-5
CASGLWQSTLGPQHF
TGTGCTAGTGGTTTGTGGCAGTCTACTTTAGGGCCCCAGCATTTT
>once|TRBJ2-7|.|TRBV5-6
CASSSLYEQYF
TGTGCCAGCAGCTCCCTCTACGAGCAGTACTTC
>.|TRBJ1-5|.|TRBV7-2
CASTPMGTPYSNQPQHF
TGTGCCAGCACCCCGATGGGCACTCCATATAGCAATCAGCCCCAGCATTTT
>once|TRBJ2-3|.|TRBV15
CATSRAGAADTQYF
TGTGCCACCAGCAGAGCGGGGGCAGCAGATACGCAGTATTTT
>.|TRBJ1-2|.|TRBV7-9
CASSRREALSRYGYTF
TGTGCCAGCAGCCGCCGCGAGGCCCTATCTCGCTATGGCTACACCTTC
>.|TRBJ2-7|TRBD1|TRBV4-1
CASSHAFTGARSYEQYF
TGCGCCAGCAGCCACGCCTTTACAGGGGCCCGCTCCTACGAGCAGTACTTC
>.|TRBJ2-7|.|TRBV20-1
CSARRGEQYF
TGCAGTGCTCGTCGGGGAGAGCAGTACTTC
>.|TRBJ1-3|.|TRBV6-6
CASRVSQSSGNTIYF
TGTGCCAGCAGGGTTTCGCAGTCCTCTGGAAACACCATATATTTT
>.|TRBJ1-3|.|TRBV30
CAYRTVGNTIYF
TGTGCCTACCGGACAGTCGGGAACACCATATATTTT
>.|TRBJ2-5|.|TRBV29-1
CSVVRHRRETQYF
TGCAGCGTTGTCCGCCACCGGAGAGAGACCCAGTACTTC
>.|TRBJ2-3|.|TRBV6-1
CASSLSARSDTQYF
TGTGCCAGCAGCCTTAGTGCCAGGTCAGATACGCAGTATTTT
>.|TRBJ2-1|TRBD1|TRBV2
CASSETGAYNEQFF
TGTGCCAGCAGCGAGACAGGGGCCTACAATGAGCAGTTCTTC
>.|TRBJ1-5|TRBD1|TRBV19
CASRRTGGEGQPQHF
TGTGCCAGTAGAAGGACAGGGGGCGAAGGTCAGCCCCAGCATTTT
>.|TRBJ2-5|TRBD2|TRBV27
CASSSLAGGPWETQYF
TGTGCCAGCAGTTCCCTAGCGGGAGGGCCCTGGGAGACCCAGTACTTC
>.|TRBJ1-2|.|TRBV7-9
CASSLAFRTYGYTF
TGTGCCAGCAGCTTAGCATTCCGGACCTATGGCTACACCTTC
>few|TRBJ1-1|TRBD1|TRBV30
CAWIQGRDTEAFF
TGTGCCTGGATACAGGGGAGAGACACTGAAGCTTTCTTT
>.|TRBJ1-1|.|TRBV28
CASSRIRRDTEAFF
TGTGCCAGCTCCCGGATCCGGAGGGACACTGAAGCTTTCTTT
>.|TRBJ2-7|.|TRBV19
CASSIGAGNSYEQYF
TGTGCCAGTAGTATTGGGGCAGGGAACTCCTACGAGCAGTACTTC
>.|TRBJ1-4|.|TRBV2
CASCALSNEKLFF
TGTGCCAGCTGTGCATTGTCTAATGAAAAACTGTTTTTT
>.|TRBJ1-1|TRBD1|TRBV7-2
CASSLGRGATEAFF
TGTGCCAGCAGCTTAGGCAGGGGGGCAACTGAAGCTTTCTTT
>.|TRBJ2-7|TRBD2|TRBV5-1
CASSLTSGSYEQYF
TGCGCCAGCAGCTTGACTAGCGGGAGTTACGAGCAGTACTTC
>.|TRBJ2-7|.|TRBV28
CASSRIPRYEQYF
TGTGCCAGCAGCCGGATCCCGCGCTACGAGCAGTACTTC
>.|TRBJ2-1|.|TRBV19
CASRAANEQFF
TGTGCCAGTCGGGCGGCGAATGAGCAGTTCTTC
>.|TRBJ2-1|.|TRBV11-2
CASSSVEGFYNEQFF
TGTGCCAGCAGCTCCGTAGAAGGGTTCTACAATGAGCAGTTCTTC
>.|TRBJ2-1|.|TRBV5-4
CASSLRVYNEQFF
TGTGCCAGCAGCTTGCGCGTCTACAATGAGCAGTTCTTC
>.|TRBJ2-6|.|TRBV6-1
CASSLSGANVLTF
TGTGCCAGCTCACTCTCTGGGGCCAACGTCCTGACTTTC
>.|TRBJ2-7|.|TRBV7-9
CASSFSRGYHEQYF
TGTGCCAGCAGCTTCTCCCGGGGGTACCACGAGCAGTACTTC
>.|TRBJ1-4|.|TRBV5-6
CASSSDRWNEKLFF
TGTGCCAGCAGCTCCGACAGGTGGAATGAAAAACTGTTTTTT